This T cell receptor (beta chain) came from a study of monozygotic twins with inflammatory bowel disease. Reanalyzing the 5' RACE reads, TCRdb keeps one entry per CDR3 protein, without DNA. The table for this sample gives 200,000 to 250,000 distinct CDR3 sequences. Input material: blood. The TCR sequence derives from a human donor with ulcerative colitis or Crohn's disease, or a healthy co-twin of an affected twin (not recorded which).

CDR3 amino acids: CAIKGTGGDYGYTF. The V call is TRBV19, the J call TRBJ1-2; TCRdb designates TRBD1, a call that cannot be tested without DNA. The CDR3 has 14 residues. The V gene's germline CDR1 is LNHDA and CDR2 SQIVND (reference sequence).